This is a list of T cell receptor beta chains from one sample in a study of T cell repertoires in cytomegalovirus infection. MiXCR, applied by TCRdb to the reads, yields one record per CDR3 protein. The repertoire consists of 35,000 to 55,000 distinct CDR3 sequences, with 20% occurring once and the leading ten covering less than 20%. No antigen has been assigned to these receptors. The sequenced sample consisted of PBMCs, sequenced either directly or after in vitro stimulation (not recorded which). The receptors shown here come from a human donor in good health (CMV status not recorded). Some clones in this sample may be carry-over from other donors' samples. Both conserved end residues are part of each CDR3. The D gene is left open where the match is weak. A row's size may be missing; if present it is once, few, many or a size class.

TRBD1,TRBV20-1,TRBJ1-2,few,CSAPLGGSYGYTF,TGCAGTGCCCCCCTAGGGGGCTCCTATGGCTACACCTTC
NA,TRBV7-9,TRBJ1-4,many,CASSLKDSRAEKLFF,TGTGCCAGCAGCTTAAAGGACAGTCGGGCTGAAAAACTGTTTTTT
NA,TRBV7-8,TRBJ2-3,many,CASSLRRGSTDTQYF,TGTGCCAGCAGCCTAAGGAGGGGGAGCACAGATACGCAGTATTTT
TRBD2,TRBV18,TRBJ2-1,NA,CASSRPQSGEVF,TGTGCCAGCTCGCGACCCCAGAGCGGGGAGGTCTTC
NA,TRBV7-6,TRBJ1-1,few,CASSLIGLRENTEAFF,TGTGCCAGCAGCTTAATCGGTTTGCGGGAGAACACTGAAGCTTTCTTT
NA,TRBV11-2,TRBJ1-2,many,CASSPGASGWANYGYTF,TGTGCCAGCAGCCCGGGGGCCTCGGGTTGGGCTAACTATGGCTACACCTTC
NA,TRBV28,TRBJ2-7,NA,CASSNSGPLSVQYF,TGTGCCAGCTCAAATTCGGGGCCTTTGAGCGTGCAGTACTTC
NA,TRBV20-1,TRBJ2-3,NA,CSGRGPGRTDTQYF,TGCAGTGGCAGAGGTCCGGGACGCACAGATACGCAGTATTTT
TRBD1,TRBV2,TRBJ1-6,few,CASRATGGMGNSPLHF,TGTGCCAGCAGGGCGACAGGGGGTATGGGCAATTCACCCCTCCACTTT
NA,TRBV2,TRBJ1-5,NA,CASSEESAYSNQPQHF,TGTGCCAGCAGTGAAGAGTCAGCCTATAGCAATCAGCCCCAGCATTTT
NA,TRBV4-1,TRBJ2-1,NA,CASSQRLADNEQFF,TGCGCCAGCAGCCAGCGCCTTGCCGACAATGAGCAGTTCTTC
NA,TRBV7-2,TRBJ2-7,medium-sized,CASSLDLLGEQYF,TGTGCCAGCAGCTTAGATCTCCTCGGGGAGCAGTACTTC
NA,TRBV7-2,TRBJ2-2,NA,CASSIRTRANTGELFF,TGTGCCAGCAGCATAAGGACACGAGCGAACACCGGGGAGCTGTTTTTT